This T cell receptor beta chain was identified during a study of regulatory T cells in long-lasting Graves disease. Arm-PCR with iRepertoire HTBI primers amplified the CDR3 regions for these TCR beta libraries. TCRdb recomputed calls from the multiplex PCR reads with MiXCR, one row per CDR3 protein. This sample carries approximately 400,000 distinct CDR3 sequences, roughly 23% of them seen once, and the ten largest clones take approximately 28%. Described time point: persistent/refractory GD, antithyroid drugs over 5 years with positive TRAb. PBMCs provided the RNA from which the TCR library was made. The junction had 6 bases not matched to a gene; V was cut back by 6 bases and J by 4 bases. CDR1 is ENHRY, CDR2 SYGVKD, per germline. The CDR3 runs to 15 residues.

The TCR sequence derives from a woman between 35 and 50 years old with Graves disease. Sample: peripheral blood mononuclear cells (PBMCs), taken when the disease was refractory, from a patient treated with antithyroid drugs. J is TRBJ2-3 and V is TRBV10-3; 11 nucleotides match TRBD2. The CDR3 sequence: CAIRALAGASDTQYF. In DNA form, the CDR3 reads TGTGCCATCAGGGCACTAGCGGGAGCCTCAGATACGCAGTATTTT.